The following is a T cell receptor (beta chain) sequence with its context. TCR beta from blood CD8+ and CD4+ T cells was sequenced. Bulk CD8+ and CD4+ cells came from magnetic negative isolation; CD8+ TEMRA by FACS. After extraction with the RNeasy kit, roughly 0.45 to 1 ug of the RNA was reverse transcribed using random hexamers. Amplification of TCR beta CDR3 was carried out by immunoSEQ multiplex PCR, which covered 54 Vbeta and 13 Jbeta segments. TCRdb processed the immunoSEQ multiplex PCR reads anew with MiXCR; each CDR3 protein has one entry. The sample consists of over 150,000 distinct CDR3 sequences, roughly 95% of them appearing once. V was cut by 5 bases and J by 4 bases, with 17 bases left in between. The CDR3 runs 15 residues. Per germline, CDR1 LGHDT and CDR2 YNNKEL (reference sequence). The record originates from a study of CD8 T cells in Susac syndrome.

This chain connects TRBV3-1 to TRBJ1-2, with D possibly matching TRBD1 (5 bases). The TCR was taken from a human donor with Susac syndrome. Sequencing input: CD4+ T cells from PBMCs. For the CDR3, the DNA is TGTGCCAGCAGCTATAATAGACAGCCTAGCTATGGCTACACCTTC. As protein: CASSYNRQPSYGYTF.